One and the same sample provided the 21 T cell receptor beta chains below, sequenced in a study of blood T cells in healthy people across ages. Combining a sample-barcoded 5' primer with a J-beta primer mix, a second PCR ran for about 7 to 12 cycles. TCRdb analysed the 5' RACE reads with MiXCR anew, one entry per CDR3 protein. The data hold some 860,000 distinct CDR3 sequences, with more than 50% observed a single time. The material sequenced was blood. These receptors all stem from a man aged 40-50 years in good health.

The rearrangement uses TRBV28 and TRBJ1-5; TRBD1 is a possible D gene (5 bases). The CDR3 consists of 16 residues. V lost 3 bases to trimming and J lost 3 bases, with 15 bases between them. Germline values: CDR1 MDHEN, CDR2 SYDVKM. The CDR3 loop is CASSFQGRGNNQPQHF. The CDR3 nucleotides read TGTGCCAGCAGTTTTCAGGGACGAGGGAACAATCAGCCCCAGCATTTT.

The chain couples TRBV6-2 or TRBV6-3 to TRBJ2-1, with D perhaps matching TRBD1 (6 bases). Trimming took 0 bases from V and 5 from J, leaving 20 bases between them. The CDR3 has 18 residues. The germline V gene has CDR1 MNHEY and CDR2 SVGEGT. The CDR3 protein is CASSYSNRVWGSHNEQFF. CDR3 DNA: TGTGCCAGCAGTTACTCGAACAGGGTTTGGGGGAGCCACAATGAGCAGTTCTTC.

In its sample, this clonotype was seen many times. The CDR3 spells CASSQDYQITYEQYF. CDR3 nucleotide sequence: TGCGCCAGCAGCCAAGATTATCAGATAACCTACGAGCAGTACTTC. The rearrangement joins TRBV4-3 to TRBJ2-7, with D unresolved. The germline V gene encodes CDR1 LGHNA and CDR2 YSLEER. Trimming pared 0 bases from V and 2 bases from J, leaving 11 bases between. The CDR3 consists of 15 residues.

With respect to this clonotype: Germline and junction disagree at one end, which may indicate a read error. The rearrangement uses TRBV11-2 and TRBJ2-5, with D perhaps matching TRBD2 (6 bases). Germline V gene sequence: CDR1 SGHAT, CDR2 FQNNGV. The CDR3 has 14 amino acids. The CDR3 is CVSSSQRAGETQYF. Written as DNA, the CDR3 is TGTGTCAGCAGCTCCCAGCGGGCGGGGGAGACCCAGTACTTC.

This clonotype was seen only once. The gene calls are TRBV7-2 and TRBJ2-3; 7 bases line up with TRBD1. There are 17 residues in the CDR3. The V gene end was trimmed by 3 bases and the J gene end by 2 bases; junction bases not matched to a gene: 11. Germline V lookup: CDR1 SGHTA, CDR2 FQGNSA. In DNA form, the CDR3 reads TGTGCCAGCAGCTTTGGATATCGGCAGGGGGACACAGATACGCAGTATTTT. Translated: CASSFGYRQGDTDTQYF.

The sample holds a few counts of this clonotype. In DNA form, the CDR3 reads TGTGCCAGCAGTTTAGCGCGCAGCTATGGCTACACCTTC. This codes for CASSLARSYGYTF. The chain combines TRBV12-3 or TRBV12-4 with TRBJ1-2; D gene ambiguous. The V gene lost 0 bases and the J gene lost 4 bases, with 6 bases spanning the gap. This CDR3 has 13 amino acids.

The table lists this clonotype with a few counts. The chain recombines TRBV20-1 with TRBJ2-3; D remains unclear. The CDR3 sequence is 11 residues long. The germline V and J ends were trimmed by 4 bases and 14 bases, with 16 bases remaining between them. Germline V lookup: CDR1 DFQATT, CDR2 SNEGSKA (reference sequence). CDR3 protein: CSAKTSISLYF. CDR3 bases: TGCAGTGCTAAGACCTCTATAAGTCTGTATTTT.

A single count supports this clonotype. A much larger clonotype is one base distant, so this may be a read error. This chain uses TRBV6-1 with TRBJ2-7; tentative D call: TRBD2 (5 bases). Germline assignment: CDR1 MNHNS and CDR2 SASEGT. With 1 base removed from V and 2 bases from J, the gap between germline ends came to 15 bases. The CDR3 totals 16 residues. The CDR3 reads CASSEVSGRSPYEQYF. In nucleotides, the CDR3 is TGTGCCAGCAGTGAAGTTTCGGGGAGATCCCCCTACGAGCAGTACTTC.

The chain carries TRBV20-1 and TRBJ2-1; D ambiguous. Germline CDR1 DFQATT, CDR2 SNEGSKA (reference sequence). This CDR3 region has 15 residues. The V gene lost 0 bases and the J gene lost 0 bases, with 9 bases spanning the gap. In DNA form, the CDR3 reads TGCAGTGCTAGAGATGTAAAGAGCTCCTACAATGAGCAGTTCTTC. Its protein product is CSARDVKSSYNEQFF.

This chain links TRBV25-1 with TRBJ2-1; D not certain. From germline, CDR1 is MGHDK and CDR2 SYGVNS. V was clipped by 1 base and J by 4 bases, with 11 bases between them. This CDR3 spans 15 amino acids. The CDR3 loop is CASSEFQDPYNEQFF. The DNA of the CDR3 is TGTGCCAGCAGTGAATTTCAGGACCCATACAATGAGCAGTTCTTC.

A single count supports this clonotype. V usage is TRBV5-1 and J usage is TRBJ2-3, with TRBD1 matching over 11 bases. Germline V CDR1 and CDR2: SGHRS, YFSETQ. V shed 4 bases, J shed 3 bases, and the junction held 7 bases outside the gene matches. CDR3 size: 16 residues. The CDR3 coding sequence is TGCGCCAGCAGCCTCAGCCGGGACAGGGGGACAGATACGCAGTATTTT. It codes for CASSLSRDRGTDTQYF.

The chain recombines TRBV15 with TRBJ2-3; D perhaps matches TRBD2 (6 bases). V lost 5 bases to trimming and J lost 0 bases, with 12 bases between them. The germline V gene encodes CDR1 LNHNV and CDR2 YYDKDF (reference sequence). The CDR3 consists of 15 residues. The CDR3 DNA sequence: TGTGCCACCAGCTCAGGAGGGGACAGCACAGATACGCAGTATTTT. Encoded protein: CATSSGGDSTDTQYF.

The chain employs TRBV30 and TRBJ2-3; 9 bases fit TRBD1. This CDR3 spans 14 amino acids. The trim removed 7 bases at V and 4 bases at J, leaving 9 bases unmatched. Germline CDR1 reads GTSNPN; CDR2 reads SVGIG (reference sequence). CDR3 sequence reads: CASYRGPFADTQYF. Written as DNA, the CDR3 is TGTGCCTCGTACAGGGGGCCATTCGCAGATACGCAGTATTTT.

This clonotype was seen only once. The chain employs TRBV27 and TRBJ2-5, with D perhaps matching TRBD1 (6 bases). The end of the DNA aligns better with TRBJ2-7, so the J call may be wrong. Germline V CDR1 and CDR2: MNHEY, SMNVEV (reference sequence). The CDR3 loop spans 16 amino acids. CDR3 residues: CASSLSAGERTYEQYF. CDR3 DNA sequence: TGTGCCAGCAGTTTATCCGCAGGGGAGAGGACCTACGAGCAGTACTTC.

This clonotype came up once. The gene calls are TRBV6-5 and TRBJ2-7, with D maybe TRBD1 (6 bases). The germline V gene has CDR1 MNHEY and CDR2 SVGAGI. Between the trimmed V and J ends, which lost 4 bases and 4 bases, there was a span of 11 bases. The CDR3 totals 13 residues. The CDR3 DNA reads as TGTGCCAGCAGTTCCTACCAGGGGTACGAGCAGTACTTC. Amino acids: CASSSYQGYEQYF.

The V and J genes are TRBV29-1 and TRBJ2-2, with 7 bases identical to TRBD1. The CDR3 has 16 amino acids. With V trimmed by 1 base and J by 4 bases, 9 bases remained unmatched. Germline-derived CDR1 and CDR2 are SQVTM and ANQGSEA. CDR3 nucleotide sequence: TGCAGCGTTGAAGTGTTCGACAGGGACCCCACCGGGGAGCTGTTTTTT. Translation: CSVEVFDRDPTGELFF.

This clonotype has more than one count but fewer than ten. CDR3 loop: CASRRQGSSTDTQYF. In DNA form, the CDR3 reads TGTGCCAGCAGGCGACAGGGATCGAGCACAGATACGCAGTATTTT. The chain carries TRBV6-6 and TRBJ2-3; 7 bases fit TRBD1. This CDR3 contains 15 residues. Unmatched junction bases numbered 6, after V lost 6 bases and J lost 0 bases. Germline V gene sequence: CDR1 MNHNY, CDR2 SVGAGI (reference sequence).

V and J are TRBV24-1 and TRBJ2-3; D is possibly TRBD1 or TRBD2 (5 bases each). The CDR3 is made up of 13 amino acids. The V gene's germline CDR1 is KGHDR and CDR2 SFDVKD. V lost 7 bases to trimming and J lost 3 bases, with 10 bases between them. This CDR3 is CATRGTRTDTQYF. The DNA for the CDR3 is TGTGCCACCAGAGGGACGAGGACAGATACGCAGTATTTT.

The J gene is TRBJ2-5, the V gene TRBV12-3 or TRBV12-4; D is unresolved. With 6 bases removed from V and 6 bases from J, the gap between germline ends came to 17 bases. The CDR3 has 14 residues. CDR3 in amino acids: CASSPLSSSKTQYF. The CDR3 DNA reads as TGTGCCAGCAGCCCCCTTAGTAGTTCCAAGACCCAGTACTTC.

The CDR3 loop reads CASSRASSGGYNEQFF. The CDR3 DNA sequence: TGCGCCAGCAGCCGTGCCTCTAGCGGGGGCTACAATGAGCAGTTCTTC. This chain joins TRBV5-1 and TRBJ2-1, with 10 bases identical to TRBD2. There are 16 residues in the CDR3. CDR1 is SGHRS, CDR2 YFSETQ, per germline. V was pared by 4 bases and J by 3 bases, with 7 bases of the junction left unmatched. The full variable domain, its missing parts supplied by reference TRBV5-1 and TRBJ2-1, is KAGVTQTPRYLIKTRGQQVTLSCSPISGHRSVSWYQQTPGQGLQFLFEYFSETQRNKGNFPGRFSGRQFSNSRSEMNVSTLELGDSALYLCASSRASSGGYNEQFFGPGTRLTVL.

In its sample, this clonotype was seen many times. The chain has TRBV7-2 and TRBJ2-7; tentative D call: TRBD1 (6 bases). The germline CDR1 and CDR2 sequences are SGHTA and FQGNSA. The V end was cut by 4 bases, the J end by 0 bases, with 10 bases between. The CDR3 totals 14 residues. The CDR3 spells CASSSDRFSYEQYF. The CDR3 nucleotides are TGTGCCAGCAGCTCCGACAGGTTCTCCTACGAGCAGTACTTC. The complete variable domain, with remaining parts taken from reference TRBV7-2 and TRBJ2-7, reads GAGVSQSPSNKVTEKGKDVELRCDPISGHTALYWYRQSLGQGLEFLIYFQGNSAPDKSGLPSDRFSAERTGGSVSTLTIQRTQQEDSAVYLCASSSDRFSYEQYFGPGTRLTVT.